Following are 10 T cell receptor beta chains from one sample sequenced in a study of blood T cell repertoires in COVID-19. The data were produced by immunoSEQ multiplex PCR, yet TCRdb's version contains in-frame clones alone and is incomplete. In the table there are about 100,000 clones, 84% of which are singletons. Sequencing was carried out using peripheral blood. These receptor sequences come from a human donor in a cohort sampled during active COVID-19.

The CDR3 protein is CASSLPGIVTEAFF. The CDR3 DNA reads as TGTGCCAGCAGCTTGCCAGGGATTGTTACTGAAGCTTTCTTT. The chain uses TRBV5-4 and TRBJ1-1; D perhaps matches TRBD1 (5 bases). The CDR3 is made up of 14 amino acids. V lost 1 base and J 5 bases, leaving 12 bases between the germline ends. Per the germline V gene, CDR1 is SGHNT and CDR2 is YYREEE (reference sequence).

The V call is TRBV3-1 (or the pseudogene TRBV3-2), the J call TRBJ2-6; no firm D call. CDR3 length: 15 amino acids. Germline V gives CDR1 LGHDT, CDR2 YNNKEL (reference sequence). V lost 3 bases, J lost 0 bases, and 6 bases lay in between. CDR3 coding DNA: TGTGCCAGCAGCCATCGTAGCTCTGGGGCCAACGTCCTGACTTTC. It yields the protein CASSHRSSGANVLTF.

CDR3 nucleotide sequence: TGCGCCAGCAGCCCACAGCCTAGCGGAGGGGACAATGAGCAGTTCTTC. Amino acids: CASSPQPSGGDNEQFF. The chain uses TRBV5-1 and TRBJ2-1, with 7 bases lining up with TRBD2. The CDR3 extends over 16 amino acids. Per germline, CDR1 SGHRS and CDR2 YFSETQ. Trimming cost V 4 bases and J 5 bases; bases outside gene matches: 12.

CDR3 loop: CASSAGQGEYGYTF. CDR3 sequence (DNA): TGTGCCAGCAGTGCGGGACAGGGGGAGTATGGCTACACCTTC. The chain joins TRBV9 to TRBJ1-2, with 11 positions matching TRBD1. Per the germline V gene, CDR1 is SGDLS and CDR2 is YYNGEE. V gave up 5 bases and J gave up 5 bases; unmatched junction bases: 5. This CDR3 is built from 14 residues.

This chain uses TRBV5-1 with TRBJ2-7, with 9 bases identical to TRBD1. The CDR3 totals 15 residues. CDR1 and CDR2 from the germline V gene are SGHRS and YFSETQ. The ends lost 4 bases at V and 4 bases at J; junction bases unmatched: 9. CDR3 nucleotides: TGCGCCAGCAGCCCCGGGGGGACAGGGCTTTACGAGCAGTACGTC. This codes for CASSPGGTGLYEQYV.

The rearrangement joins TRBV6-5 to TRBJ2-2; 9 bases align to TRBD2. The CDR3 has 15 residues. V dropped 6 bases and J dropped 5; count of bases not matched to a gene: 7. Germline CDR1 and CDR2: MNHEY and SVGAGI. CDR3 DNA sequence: TGTGCCAGCAGAAGCGGGAGGCTTCGGACCGGGGAGCTGTTTTTT. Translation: CASRSGRLRTGELFF.

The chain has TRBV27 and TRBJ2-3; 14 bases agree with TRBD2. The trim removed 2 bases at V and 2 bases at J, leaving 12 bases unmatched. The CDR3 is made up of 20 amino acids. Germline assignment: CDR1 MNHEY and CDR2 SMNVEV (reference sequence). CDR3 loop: CASSLPPRLAGGESTDTQYF. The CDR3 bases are TGTGCCAGCAGTTTACCCCCCCGACTAGCGGGAGGGGAGTCCACAGATACGCAGTATTTT.

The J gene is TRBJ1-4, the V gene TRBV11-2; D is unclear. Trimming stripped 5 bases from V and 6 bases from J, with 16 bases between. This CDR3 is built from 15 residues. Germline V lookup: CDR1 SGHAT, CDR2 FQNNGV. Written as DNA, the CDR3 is TGTGCCAGCAGCCTTACAAGTACCCCTGATGAAAAACTGTTTTTT. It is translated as CASSLTSTPDEKLFF.

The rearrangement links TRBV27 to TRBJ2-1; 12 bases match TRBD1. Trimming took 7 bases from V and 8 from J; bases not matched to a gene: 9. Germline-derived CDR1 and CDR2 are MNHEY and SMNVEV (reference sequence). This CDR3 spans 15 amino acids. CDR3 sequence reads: CASNPGTGGLYEQFF. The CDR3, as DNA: TGTGCCAGCAACCCCGGGACAGGGGGCCTATATGAGCAGTTCTTC.

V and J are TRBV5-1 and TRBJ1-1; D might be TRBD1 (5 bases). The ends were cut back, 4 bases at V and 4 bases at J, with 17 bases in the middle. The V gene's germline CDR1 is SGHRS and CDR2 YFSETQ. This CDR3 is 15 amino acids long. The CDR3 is CASSPFGAGSTEAFF. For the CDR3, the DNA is TGCGCCAGCAGCCCTTTCGGGGCGGGGAGCACTGAAGCTTTCTTT.